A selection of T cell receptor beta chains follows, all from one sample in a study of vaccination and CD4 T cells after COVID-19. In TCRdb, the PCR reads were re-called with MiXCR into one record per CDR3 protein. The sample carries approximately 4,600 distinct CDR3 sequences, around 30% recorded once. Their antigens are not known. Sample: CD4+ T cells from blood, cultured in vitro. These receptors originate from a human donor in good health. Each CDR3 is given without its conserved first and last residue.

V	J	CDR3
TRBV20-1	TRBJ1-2	SARYGYT
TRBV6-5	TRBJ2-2	ASSYFNGASTGELF
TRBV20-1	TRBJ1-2	YSMDPRDYGYT
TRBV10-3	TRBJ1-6	AISGDRRSSYNSPLH
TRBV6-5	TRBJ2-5	ASSSALAGMQETQY
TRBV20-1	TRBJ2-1	SALLPGQGLDEQF
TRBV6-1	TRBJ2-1	ASRGQVEQF
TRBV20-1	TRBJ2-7	SAPSASGSNEQY
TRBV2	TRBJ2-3	ASSWTASTDTQY
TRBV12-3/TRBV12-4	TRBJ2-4	ASSLGGRGAKNIQY
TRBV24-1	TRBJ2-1	ATSDPYSDEQF
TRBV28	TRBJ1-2	ASSRWTGLNYGYT
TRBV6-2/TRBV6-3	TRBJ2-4	ASSNRGGVWDIQY
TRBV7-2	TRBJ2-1	ASSLASGVTYNEQF
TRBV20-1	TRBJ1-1	SDLGQGYMNTEAF
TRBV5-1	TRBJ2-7	ASSLVGEEQY
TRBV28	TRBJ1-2	ASSFRDRRGYT
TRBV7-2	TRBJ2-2	ASRGIANTGELF
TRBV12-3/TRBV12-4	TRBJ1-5	ASSSRDRAQH
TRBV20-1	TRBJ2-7	SASITSGSYEQY
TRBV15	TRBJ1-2	ATSIRETGYT
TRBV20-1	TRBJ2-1	SARQRVIHNEQF
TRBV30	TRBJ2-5	AWSGVSQETQY